This TCR beta chain came from a study of control samples from healthy donors and cancer patients. The repertoire was sequenced with immunoSEQ multiplex PCR; TCRdb's copy has only in-frame clones and lacks some. The repertoire holds 96,000 or so clones, with more than 85% as singletons. This clone occurred a few times. With V trimmed by 9 bases and J by 11 bases, 11 bases remained unmatched. This CDR3 has 12 residues. CDR1 is WSHSY and CDR2 is SAAADI in the germline V gene. The source of this sequence is a man between 18 and 35 years old in good health. The rearrangement uses TRBV10-2 and TRBJ2-7; the match to TRBD1 covers 9 bases. Sequences were obtained from blood. As DNA, the CDR3 is TGCGCCAGTGGGACAGGGTTCTACGCCGAGTACTTC. Translation gives CASGTGFYAEYF.